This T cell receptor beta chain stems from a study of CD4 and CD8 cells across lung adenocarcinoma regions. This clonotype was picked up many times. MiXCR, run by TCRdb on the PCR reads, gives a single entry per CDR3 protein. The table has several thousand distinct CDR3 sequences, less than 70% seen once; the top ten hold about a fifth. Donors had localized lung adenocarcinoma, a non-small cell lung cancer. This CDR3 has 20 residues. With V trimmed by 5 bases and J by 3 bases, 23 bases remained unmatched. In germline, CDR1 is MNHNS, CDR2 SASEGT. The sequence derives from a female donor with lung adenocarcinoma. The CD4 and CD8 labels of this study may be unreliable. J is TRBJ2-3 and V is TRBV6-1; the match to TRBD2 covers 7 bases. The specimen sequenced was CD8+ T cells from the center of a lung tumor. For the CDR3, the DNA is TGTGCCAGCAGTCCCTCAGACGGGAGGAATGGTTTTTTCGAAACAGATACGCAGTATTTT. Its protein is CASSPSDGRNGFFETDTQYF.